These T cell receptor beta chains were read from a single sample in a study of CD8 T cells in ankylosing spondylitis. TCRdb recomputed calls from the 5' RACE reads with MiXCR, one row per CDR3 protein. The table includes 150,000 to 250,000 distinct CDR3 sequences, about 13% detected once. Sequenced: blood, either unsorted or a sorted T cell fraction (not recorded which). The receptors originated from a male donor with ankylosing spondylitis or in good health (not recorded which). CDR3s include the opening cysteine and the closing phenylalanine or tryptophan. The D gene is left open where the match is weak. Size values are once, few and many counts, or a class for expanded clones, and some rows have none.

d_gene | abundance | j_gene | v_gene | CDR3aa | CDR3nt
. | . | TRBJ1-2 | TRBV3-1 | CASSQDLWRGPGTF | TGTGCCAGCAGCCAAGATCTCTGGCGGGGACCCGGTACCTTC
. | few | TRBJ2-7 | TRBV11-2 | CASSHWTTKGDEQYF | TGTGCCAGCAGCCACTGGACAACCAAAGGCGACGAGCAGTACTTC
. | . | TRBJ2-1 | TRBV7-8 | CASRLFSSYNEQFF | TGTGCCAGCAGGTTATTTAGCTCCTACAATGAGCAGTTCTTC
TRBD2 | . | TRBJ2-7 | TRBV7-6 | CASSLDLAGNEQYF | TGTGCCAGCAGCTTAGACCTAGCGGGTAACGAGCAGTACTTC
TRBD2 | . | TRBJ2-5 | TRBV13 | CASSFSAGQETQYF | TGTGCCAGCAGCTTTTCAGCGGGACAAGAGACCCAGTACTTC
. | . | TRBJ2-7 | TRBV6-4 | CASIWTLREQYF | TGTGCCAGCATTTGGACACTCCGCGAGCAGTACTTC
TRBD1 | . | TRBJ1-5 | TRBV20-1 | CSAMDRVEGLAQHF | TGCAGTGCTATGGACAGGGTCGAAGGTTTGGCCCAGCATTTT
. | . | TRBJ2-5 | TRBV5-1 | CASSLVVHGEETQYF | TGCGCCAGCAGCTTAGTGGTTCACGGGGAAGAGACCCAGTACTTC
TRBD2 | few | TRBJ2-1 | TRBV5-1 | CASSVWPGGEQFF | TGCGCCAGCAGCGTTTGGCCGGGGGGTGAGCAGTTCTTC
. | many | TRBJ2-2 | TRBV4-1 | CASSQVTWEGTNTGELFF | TGCGCCAGCAGCCAAGTAACCTGGGAAGGAACGAACACCGGGGAGCTGTTTTTT
. | few | TRBJ1-5 | TRBV6-4 | CASSDMEGPAKEPQHF | TGTGCCAGCAGTGACATGGAAGGGCCAGCCAAAGAGCCCCAGCATTTT